The 7 T cell receptor beta chains below were found in one sample sequenced in a study of CXCR4 blockade with PD-1 therapy in pancreatic cancer. The method was immunoSEQ multiplex PCR; TCRdb's version includes in-frame clones alone and lacks a portion of them. This table holds fewer than 4,000 clones, roughly two fifths found once. The material sequenced was tumor tissue. The receptor set was obtained from a human donor with pancreatic ductal adenocarcinoma.

The chain joins TRBV14 to TRBJ2-5, with D maybe TRBD1 (5 bases). Trimming removed 1 base at V and 5 bases at J, with 11 bases between. The CDR3 spans 14 residues. Germline V lookup: CDR1 SGHDN, CDR2 FVKESK. For the CDR3, the DNA is TGTGCCAGCAGCCAAGTGCAGGGCAGTGAGACCCAGTACTTC. Protein product: CASSQVQGSETQYF.

The genes are TRBV9 and TRBJ2-1, with D perhaps matching TRBD2 (6 bases). There are 16 residues in the CDR3. The germline gives CDR1 SGDLS, CDR2 YYNGEE. V shed 4 bases and J shed 10 bases, with 24 bases lying between them. CDR3 DNA sequence: TGTGCCAGCAGCCCTCAAGGCGGAACAACCGGAGGGGAGCAGTTCTTC. Translation gives CASSPQGGTTGGEQFF. The whole variable domain, filled in from reference TRBV9 and TRBJ2-1, reads DSGVTQTPKHLITATGQRVTLRCSPRSGDLSVYWYQQSLDQGLQFLIQYYNGEERAKGNILERFSAQQFPDLHSELNLSSLELGDSALYFCASSPQGGTTGGEQFFGPGTRLTVL.

The V call is TRBV15, the J call TRBJ2-1; 9 bases align to TRBD2. Losses at the gene ends were 5 bases for V and 6 bases for J; bases not matched to a gene: 8. This CDR3 contains 15 residues. Germline CDR1 is LNHNV and CDR2 is YYDKDF (reference sequence). The CDR3 sequence: CATSAGGGPFNEQFF. The CDR3 DNA is TGTGCCACCAGCGCGGGGGGGGGACCTTTCAATGAGCAGTTCTTC.

This clone was seen ten or more times. The chain employs TRBV7-8 and TRBJ1-1, with 9 nucleotides matching TRBD1. CDR1 is SGHVS and CDR2 is FQNEAQ in the germline V gene. The CDR3 runs 13 residues. The V and J ends lost 5 bases and 7 bases, in that order; junction bases with no gene match: 5. The CDR3 DNA sequence: TGTGCCAGCAGCAGAACAGGGGGCTATGAAGCTTTCTTT. Its protein product is CASSRTGGYEAFF.

This chain connects TRBV5-1 to TRBJ1-2, with a weak D call TRBD1 (6 bases). V was cut by 5 bases and J by 4 bases, with 15 bases left in between. The CDR3 is made up of 14 amino acids. CDR1 and CDR2 from the germline V gene are SGHRS and YFSETQ. The CDR3 nucleotides are TGCGCCAGCAGTAACAAGCAGGGGTCCTATGGCTACACCTTC. Translating it yields CASSNKQGSYGYTF.

The chain carries TRBV11-3 and TRBJ2-1; D might be TRBD1 (7 bases). Germline V gene lookup returns CDR1 SGHNT and CDR2 YENEEA. This CDR3 is built from 15 residues. V was cut by 5 bases and J by 10 bases, with 21 bases left in between. The chain's CDR3 is CASSPGTGAQGEQFF. The CDR3 bases are TGTGCCAGCAGCCCCGGGACGGGGGCACAGGGGGAGCAGTTCTTC.

Points on this clone: The junction and the germline gene differ at one end; a read error may be behind it. The genes are TRBV5-1 and TRBJ2-7; the match to TRBD2 covers 7 bases. The CDR3 spans 14 residues. The germline gives CDR1 SGHRS, CDR2 YFSETQ. This CDR3 reads CASLGGSLDYEQYF. Here the CDR3 DNA reads TGCGCCAGCCTCGGGGGGAGTCTCGACTACGAGCAGTACTTT.